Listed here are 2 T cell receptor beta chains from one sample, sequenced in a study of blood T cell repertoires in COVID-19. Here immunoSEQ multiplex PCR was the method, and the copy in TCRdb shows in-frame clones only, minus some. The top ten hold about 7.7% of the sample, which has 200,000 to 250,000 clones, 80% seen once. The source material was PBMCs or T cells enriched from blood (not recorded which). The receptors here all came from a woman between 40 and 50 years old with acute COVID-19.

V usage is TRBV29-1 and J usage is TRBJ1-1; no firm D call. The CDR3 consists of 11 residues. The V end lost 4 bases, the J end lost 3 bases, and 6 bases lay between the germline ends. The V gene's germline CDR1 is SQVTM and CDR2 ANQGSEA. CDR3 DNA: TGCAGCGTTGGCAGTTACACTGAAGCTTTCTTT. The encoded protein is CSVGSYTEAFF.

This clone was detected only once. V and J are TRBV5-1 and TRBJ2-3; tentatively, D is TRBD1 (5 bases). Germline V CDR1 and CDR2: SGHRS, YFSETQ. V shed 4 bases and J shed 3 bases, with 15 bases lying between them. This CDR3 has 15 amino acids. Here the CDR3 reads CASSLRDLGTDTQYF. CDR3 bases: TGCGCCAGCAGCCTCAGGGATTTAGGAACAGATACGCAGTATTTT.